The clone carrying this T cell receptor (beta chain) qualifies as medium-sized (0.01 to 0.1%). This entry is derived from a study of T cell changes during pregnancy in multiple sclerosis. Sequenced by immunoSEQ multiplex PCR; TCRdb stores in-frame clones only, minus some. The sample yields tens of thousands of clones, around 92% seen once. This CDR3 contains 17 residues. V was pared by 1 base and J by 2 bases, with 8 bases of the junction left unmatched. Germline V gives CDR1 LGHNA, CDR2 YNFKEQ. Sequencing used peripheral blood, obtained in the first trimester of pregnancy. The chain employs TRBV4-2 and TRBJ2-7, with 10 bases lining up with TRBD1. The clonotype originates from a female donor in good health, enrolled as a control in a pregnancy study. In DNA, the CDR3 is TGTGCCAGCAGCCAAGTCCCTAGGGACAGGGGACCCTACGAGCAGTACTTC. Residues: CASSQVPRDRGPYEQYF.